The clone carrying this TCR beta chain has a single count. The antigen is not known. The beta constant-region primer was an equimolar mix of two oligonucleotides covering TRBC1 and TRBC2. Nested alpha and beta constant-region primers with the SP2 primer drove four PCR rounds on ligated cDNA. TCRdb reprocessed the UMI-ligation and nested PCR reads with MiXCR, giving one entry per CDR3 protein. The table shows about 120,000 distinct CDR3 sequences, with around a third occurring only once. These data are taken from a study of naive and memory T cell subsets. Points from the study as a whole: Over 95% of naive TCR sequences appeared only once after error correction, unlike memory subsets.

This receptor was taken from a human donor in good health. Material: central memory CD4+ T cells from blood.

The DNA of the CDR3 is TGTGCCAGCAGTTCCTATGACCGTGGGGGGTATGAAAAACTGTTTTTT. Protein product: CASSSYDRGGYEKLFF. V usage is TRBV28 and J usage is TRBJ1-4; maybe TRBD1 (5 bases). CDR3 length equals 16 residues. Germline V gene data show CDR1 as MDHEN and CDR2 as SYDVKM. Trimming removed 4 bases at V and 6 bases at J, with 18 bases between. The whole variable domain, filled in from reference TRBV28 and TRBJ1-4, reads DVKVTQSSRYLVKRTGEKVFLECVQDMDHENMFWYRQDPGLGLRLIYFSYDVKMKEKGDIPEGYSVSREKKERFSLILESASTNQTSMYLCASSSYDRGGYEKLFFGSGTQLSVL.